A selection of T cell receptor beta chains follows, all from one sample in a study of OX40 agonist ivuxolimab in advanced cancers. Generated by immunoSEQ multiplex PCR, the TCRdb table keeps only in-frame clones and is missing some. The sample records about 15,000 clones, roughly 78% being singletons. The specimen was CD4+ or CD8+ T cells sorted from blood, collected in a trial of the OX40 agonist ivuxolimab. The receptor set was obtained from an adult with an advanced solid tumor such as melanoma, head and neck, liver or kidney cancer. Each CDR3 is given with its conserved first and last residue. D genes are given only for firm matches. Not all rows give a size; the values are once, few, many and, for expanded clones, a class.

cdr3_nt: TGCGCCAGCAGCTGGGGCAGGGACTACGAGCAGTACTTC; cdr3_aa: CASSWGRDYEQYF; j_call: TRBJ2-7; v_call: TRBV5-1; d_call: NA; clone_size: NA
cdr3_nt: TGTGCCAGCAGTTACTCGTCCTACAATGAGCAGTTCTTC; cdr3_aa: CASSYSSYNEQFF; j_call: TRBJ2-1; v_call: TRBV6-6; d_call: NA; clone_size: NA
cdr3_nt: TGTGCCAGCAGCGACGACGGTGGCTATGGCTACACCTTC; cdr3_aa: CASSDDGGYGYTF; j_call: TRBJ1-2; v_call: TRBV9; d_call: NA; clone_size: NA
cdr3_nt: TGTGCCAGCAGCGCGGACAGAGAGTACCAAGAGACCCAGTACTTC; cdr3_aa: CASSADREYQETQYF; j_call: TRBJ2-5; v_call: TRBV28; d_call: NA; clone_size: NA
cdr3_nt: TGTGCCAGCAGCCATTCCGGGGCTACCGACCGTGAAGCTTTCTTT; cdr3_aa: CASSHSGATDREAFF; j_call: TRBJ1-1; v_call: TRBV4-2; d_call: NA; clone_size: NA
cdr3_nt: TGTGCCAGCAGTTTTTGGGGACCTAAAGAGACCCAGTACTTC; cdr3_aa: CASSFWGPKETQYF; j_call: TRBJ2-5; v_call: TRBV27; d_call: NA; clone_size: once
cdr3_nt: TGTGCCAGCAGCCTGGGGACTAGCGACACAGATACGCAGTATTTT; cdr3_aa: CASSLGTSDTDTQYF; j_call: TRBJ2-3; v_call: TRBV13; d_call: TRBD2; clone_size: once
cdr3_nt: TGTGCCAGCAGCCCCCCGAGCCGTCCCTACGAGCAGTACTTC; cdr3_aa: CASSPPSRPYEQYF; j_call: TRBJ2-7; v_call: TRBV7-9; d_call: NA; clone_size: NA
cdr3_nt: TGTGCCAGCAGCTGGGGGACGGCTCAGCCCCAGCATTTT; cdr3_aa: CASSWGTAQPQHF; j_call: TRBJ1-5; v_call: TRBV5-6; d_call: NA; clone_size: NA
cdr3_nt: TGTGCCAGCAGCTTGGCGGGAGAAACAGCGAGTGAGCAGTTCTTC; cdr3_aa: CASSLAGETASEQFF; j_call: TRBJ2-1; v_call: TRBV5-4; d_call: NA; clone_size: NA
cdr3_nt: TGTGCCAGCAGCACAGGGAGGGTCCAAGAGACCCAGTACTTC; cdr3_aa: CASSTGRVQETQYF; j_call: TRBJ2-5; v_call: TRBV9; d_call: NA; clone_size: NA
cdr3_nt: TGTGCCAGCAGTAGGGAACAGCACTACGAGCAGTACTTC; cdr3_aa: CASSREQHYEQYF; j_call: TRBJ2-7; v_call: TRBV6-5; d_call: NA; clone_size: NA
cdr3_nt: TGCGCCAGCAGCTTGGCCCCTCTCAGCACTGAAGCTTTCTTT; cdr3_aa: CASSLAPLSTEAFF; j_call: TRBJ1-1; v_call: TRBV5-1; d_call: NA; clone_size: few
cdr3_nt: TGTGCCAGCAGCTCCACCGCTGTGACCTACGAGCAGTACTTC; cdr3_aa: CASSSTAVTYEQYF; j_call: TRBJ2-7; v_call: TRBV9; d_call: NA; clone_size: NA
cdr3_nt: TGTGCCAGCAGCCCGGGACAGGGGGCCGATAATGAAAAACTGTTTTTT; cdr3_aa: CASSPGQGADNEKLFF; j_call: TRBJ1-4; v_call: TRBV7-8; d_call: TRBD1; clone_size: NA
cdr3_nt: TGTGCCAGCAGCTACCAAAATTCACCCCTCCACTTT; cdr3_aa: CASSYQNSPLHF; j_call: TRBJ1-6; v_call: TRBV5-6; d_call: NA; clone_size: NA
cdr3_nt: TGTGCCAGCAGCTTAGGGCGGGGGGCGCCGGTCGAGACCCAGTACTTC; cdr3_aa: CASSLGRGAPVETQYF; j_call: TRBJ2-5; v_call: TRBV7-9; d_call: TRBD2; clone_size: NA
cdr3_nt: TGTGCCAGTAGTATATCCCCGGGTGTTCAAGAGACCCAGTACTTC; cdr3_aa: CASSISPGVQETQYF; j_call: TRBJ2-5; v_call: TRBV19; d_call: NA; clone_size: NA
cdr3_nt: TGCGCCAGCAGCCAAGAACCAGGGAGTAGGTACGAGCAGTACTTC; cdr3_aa: CASSQEPGSRYEQYF; j_call: TRBJ2-7; v_call: TRBV5-1; d_call: NA; clone_size: NA
cdr3_nt: TGTGCCAGCAGCCCGTCGGGGGGGGCTCGAGGCTACACCTTC; cdr3_aa: CASSPSGGARGYTF; j_call: TRBJ1-2; v_call: TRBV9; d_call: NA; clone_size: NA
cdr3_nt: TGTGCCAGCAGCCTCCTGGGGGGCACTGAAGCTTTCTTT; cdr3_aa: CASSLLGGTEAFF; j_call: TRBJ1-1; v_call: TRBV5-4; d_call: NA; clone_size: medium-sized
cdr3_nt: TGTGCCTGGAAGGGGGGACAGACCTACGAGCAGTACTTC; cdr3_aa: CAWKGGQTYEQYF; j_call: TRBJ2-7; v_call: TRBV30; d_call: NA; clone_size: NA
cdr3_nt: TGCGCCAGCAGCCAAGATCGGGTCGGGCATCAGCCCCAGCATTTT; cdr3_aa: CASSQDRVGHQPQHF; j_call: TRBJ1-5; v_call: TRBV4-1; d_call: NA; clone_size: NA
cdr3_nt: TGTGCCAGCAGCCAAGAGTTCGGTGACTATGGCTACACCTTC; cdr3_aa: CASSQEFGDYGYTF; j_call: TRBJ1-2; v_call: TRBV4-2; d_call: NA; clone_size: NA
cdr3_nt: TGTGCCAGCAGCGCTAGCGGGGGGGAAGGAGAGACCCAGTACTTC; cdr3_aa: CASSASGGEGETQYF; j_call: TRBJ2-5; v_call: TRBV9; d_call: TRBD2; clone_size: NA
cdr3_nt: TGCGCCAGCAGCCAGGAGGGAATCAATCAGCCCCAGCATTTT; cdr3_aa: CASSQEGINQPQHF; j_call: TRBJ1-5; v_call: TRBV4-1; d_call: NA; clone_size: NA
cdr3_nt: TGTGCCAGCAGTTTAGGCACAGATACGCAGTATTTT; cdr3_aa: CASSLGTDTQYF; j_call: TRBJ2-3; v_call: TRBV27; d_call: NA; clone_size: NA
cdr3_nt: TGTGCCAGCAGTTTACCAACGCAGGGTATCTATAGCACAGATACGCAGTATTTT; cdr3_aa: CASSLPTQGIYSTDTQYF; j_call: TRBJ2-3; v_call: TRBV28; d_call: NA; clone_size: NA
cdr3_nt: TGTGCCAGCAGTTACGGTGAAAAACTGTTTTTT; cdr3_aa: CASSYGEKLFF; j_call: TRBJ1-4; v_call: TRBV6-6; d_call: NA; clone_size: few
cdr3_nt: TGTGCCAGCAGCCTGAGCGGGCGGTATCCCAATGAGCAGTTCTTC; cdr3_aa: CASSLSGRYPNEQFF; j_call: TRBJ2-1; v_call: TRBV9; d_call: NA; clone_size: NA
cdr3_nt: TGTGCCAGCAGCCGGACGGAGCATCGAAACACCATATATTTT; cdr3_aa: CASSRTEHRNTIYF; j_call: TRBJ1-3; v_call: TRBV11-3; d_call: NA; clone_size: NA
cdr3_nt: TGTGCCAGCAGTCAACTAGCGGGAGGACTCGAGCAGTTCTTC; cdr3_aa: CASSQLAGGLEQFF; j_call: TRBJ2-1; v_call: TRBV11-2; d_call: TRBD2; clone_size: NA
cdr3_nt: TGTGCCAGCAGCCCCCCGGACAACTACGAGCAGTACTTC; cdr3_aa: CASSPPDNYEQYF; j_call: TRBJ2-7; v_call: TRBV6-6; d_call: NA; clone_size: NA
cdr3_nt: TGTGCCAGCAGCTTAGAGGGAGGTTCCGGCTATGGCTACACCTTC; cdr3_aa: CASSLEGGSGYGYTF; j_call: TRBJ1-2; v_call: TRBV7-9; d_call: NA; clone_size: NA
cdr3_nt: TGTGCCAGTAGTATTGCTGGGCCCCTCTACAATGAGCAGTTCTTC; cdr3_aa: CASSIAGPLYNEQFF; j_call: TRBJ2-1; v_call: TRBV19; d_call: NA; clone_size: NA
cdr3_nt: TGCGCCAGCAGCCCGGAATGGGGACAGGAGCAGTTCTTC; cdr3_aa: CASSPEWGQEQFF; j_call: TRBJ2-1; v_call: TRBV4-1; d_call: TRBD1; clone_size: NA
cdr3_nt: TGTGCCAGCACCAACACACCCGAGACCGGGGAGCTGTTTTTT; cdr3_aa: CASTNTPETGELFF; j_call: TRBJ2-2; v_call: TRBV27; d_call: NA; clone_size: NA
cdr3_nt: TGTGCCAGCAAAATCGACAGGAGCTCCTATAATTCACCCCTCCACTTT; cdr3_aa: CASKIDRSSYNSPLHF; j_call: TRBJ1-6; v_call: TRBV27; d_call: NA; clone_size: NA
cdr3_nt: TGTGCCAGCAGTTACTCGCTAGCGGGAGACAGTGAGCAGTTCTTC; cdr3_aa: CASSYSLAGDSEQFF; j_call: TRBJ2-1; v_call: TRBV6-5; d_call: TRBD2; clone_size: NA
cdr3_nt: TGTGCCAGCAGCCCTACCCGTGGGGGAACTGAAGCTTTCTTT; cdr3_aa: CASSPTRGGTEAFF; j_call: TRBJ1-1; v_call: TRBV11-2; d_call: NA; clone_size: NA
cdr3_nt: TGTGCCAGCAGTTTATCGACTAGTGGCGCCTACAATGAGCAGTTCTTC; cdr3_aa: CASSLSTSGAYNEQFF; j_call: TRBJ2-1; v_call: TRBV27; d_call: NA; clone_size: NA
cdr3_nt: TGTGCCAGTAGTATAGTGGGCCTAGCGTCCTACAATGAGCAGTTCTTC; cdr3_aa: CASSIVGLASYNEQFF; j_call: TRBJ2-1; v_call: TRBV19; d_call: NA; clone_size: NA
cdr3_nt: TGCAGCGTTGGGGGTGTGGATGAAAAACTGTTTTTT; cdr3_aa: CSVGGVDEKLFF; j_call: TRBJ1-4; v_call: TRBV29-1; d_call: NA; clone_size: NA
cdr3_nt: TGCGCCAGCAGCCCGGAGGGCAGTTGGAACACTGAAGCTTTCTTT; cdr3_aa: CASSPEGSWNTEAFF; j_call: TRBJ1-1; v_call: TRBV4-1; d_call: NA; clone_size: few